The 2 T cell receptor beta chains given below trace back to one sample, sequenced in a study of identifying expanded T cells in peripheral blood. Profiled with immunoSEQ multiplex PCR; TCRdb holds only in-frame clones, not every one. Among roughly 100,000 clones listed, roughly 91% were seen once. Source material: blood. These receptors came from a person between 18 and 70 years old in good health.

This clone was seen a handful of times. This rearrangement joins TRBV9 to TRBJ1-5; possible D gene TRBD1, 5 bases. The CDR3 spans 14 residues. V was clipped by 0 bases and J by 6 bases, with 10 bases between them. The germline V gene has CDR1 SGDLS and CDR2 YYNGEE. The CDR3 nucleotides read TGTGCCAGCAGCGTAGCAGACAGATCTCAGCCCCAGCATTTT. Translation: CASSVADRSQPQHF.

This clone showed up just once. Distinct nucleotide sequences in the sample also encode this CDR3. The gene calls are TRBV7-2 and TRBJ2-3; D unresolved. CDR3 length: 12 residues. Deletions cut 5 bases from V and 0 bases from J, with 3 bases between. Germline lookup yields CDR1 SGHTA and CDR2 FQGNSA. CDR3 nucleotide sequence: TGTGCCAGCAGCGCTAGCACAGATACGCAGTATTTT. It is translated as CASSASTDTQYF.